This is a list of T cell receptor beta chains from one sample in a study of cytomegalovirus exposure and HLA in healthy donors. Clones were sequenced by immunoSEQ multiplex PCR, and TCRdb holds only the in-frame ones, with some missing. The sample consists of 210,000 or so clones, 70% to 90% of them appearing once. The sample taken for sequencing was PBMCs. The receptors derive from a girl aged 2 to 10 in good health and CMV-seronegative. The CDR3 runs from the conserved cysteine through the conserved F or W. Each record gives: D gene, J gene, clone size, V gene, CDR3 DNA, CDR3 protein. The D gene is left open where the match is weak. Some rows mark clone size as missing; the rest say once, few, many or name a class of expanded clone.

>NA|TRBJ2-2|NA|TRBV7-7
TGTGCCAGCAGCGCACTAGGGGGCACCGGGGAGCTGTTTTTT
CASSALGGTGELFF
>NA|TRBJ1-1|few|TRBV5-4
TGTGCCAGCAGCTTGGTTGGACACATGAACACTGAAGCTTTCTTT
CASSLVGHMNTEAFF
>NA|TRBJ2-2|NA|TRBV7-7
TGTGCCAGCAGCCGCAGTAACACCGGGGAGCTGTTTTTT
CASSRSNTGELFF
>TRBD2|TRBJ2-7|NA|TRBV30
TGTGCCTGGAGTGGGGGGGGACCCCTGTCCTACGAGCAGTACTTC
CAWSGGGPLSYEQYF
>TRBD1|TRBJ1-6|NA|TRBV5-1
TGCGCCAGCAGCCAACGGGACAGCAACTCCTATAATTCACCCCTCCACTTT
CASSQRDSNSYNSPLHF
>TRBD1|TRBJ1-6|NA|TRBV10-3
TGCGCCATCAGTGAGTCTCGACAGGGTGAATCACCCCTCCACTTT
CAISESRQGESPLHF
>NA|TRBJ2-2|NA|TRBV6-1
TGTGCCAGCAGTGAAATAGTCTTGCCCGGCGGGGAGCTGTTTTTT
CASSEIVLPGGELFF
>TRBD1|TRBJ1-6|once|TRBV7-9
TGTGCCAGCAGCTTAGGCCCCCGGGACAGGGGAGGAAATTCACCCCTCCACTTT
CASSLGPRDRGGNSPLHF
>NA|TRBJ1-5|NA|TRBV7-8
TGTGCCAGCAGCTTAGGCAGGGCATTGGGCCAGCCCCAGCATTTT
CASSLGRALGQPQHF
>NA|TRBJ1-1|few|TRBV11-2
TGTGCCAGCAGCCAAGGGGTCCCAGGAGAAGCTTTCTTT
CASSQGVPGEAFF
>NA|TRBJ2-7|NA|TRBV23-1
TGCACCAGGCGGATGTACGAGCAGTACTTC
CTRRMYEQYF
>NA|TRBJ1-5|NA|TRBV9
TGTGCCAGCAGCGCCGTCGGACAGCCCAGCAATCAGCCCCAGCATTTT
CASSAVGQPSNQPQHF
>NA|TRBJ1-5|NA|TRBV19
TGTGCCAGTAGTATGGGGGCTCGGACGCCCCAGCATTTT
CASSMGARTPQHF
>NA|TRBJ1-2|NA|TRBV28
TGTGCCAGCAGTTCCCCACAGGGAGGGGACTATGGCTACACCTTC
CASSSPQGGDYGYTF
>TRBD1|TRBJ2-7|once|TRBV5-1
TGCGCCAGCAGATTGACCGGGACAGGGGAATACGAGCAGTACTTC
CASRLTGTGEYEQYF
>TRBD2|TRBJ2-6|few|TRBV5-6
TGTGCCAGCAGCTTGCCGGGGGGAAGCTCTGGGGCCAACGTCCTGACTTTC
CASSLPGGSSGANVLTF
>NA|TRBJ1-6|NA|TRBV7-9
TGTGCCAGCAAGAGTCGGGCAGGGACCTATAATTCACCCCTCCACTTT
CASKSRAGTYNSPLHF
>TRBD2|TRBJ2-3|NA|TRBV5-5
TGTGCCAGCACCCTAAGACTAGCGGGAGGAAACACGCAGTATTTT
CASTLRLAGGNTQYF
>NA|TRBJ1-3|NA|TRBV2
TGTGCCAGCAGTGACGACGAGGGGGTGTCTGGAAACACCATATATTTT
CASSDDEGVSGNTIYF
>NA|TRBJ1-2|NA|TRBV4-1
TGCGCCAGCAGCCAAGACCCACAGGGCTGGCGGTATGGCTACACCTTC
CASSQDPQGWRYGYTF
>NA|TRBJ1-1|once|TRBV19
TGTGCCAGTAGTATGGCCTGGACTGAAGCTTTCTTT
CASSMAWTEAFF
>TRBD2|TRBJ2-7|NA|TRBV5-1
TGCGCCAGCAGCTTTGTGGGACTAGCGTACTACGAGCAGTACTTC
CASSFVGLAYYEQYF
>NA|TRBJ1-1|NA|TRBV6-5
TGTGCCAGCAATACCCGACAAGGGGGAGGGACTGAAGCTTTCTTT
CASNTRQGGGTEAFF
>TRBD1|TRBJ1-5|NA|TRBV2
TGTGCCAGCAGTAAGGACAGGGGGGCCCGCAATCAGCCCCAGCATTTT
CASSKDRGARNQPQHF
>NA|TRBJ2-4|few|TRBV18
TGTGCCAGCTCACCACTGGAGGGATCCAAAAACATTCAGTACTTC
CASSPLEGSKNIQYF
>NA|TRBJ1-2|NA|TRBV5-4
TGTGCCAGCAGCTTCGGGGGGGCGCGGGGCTACACCTTC
CASSFGGARGYTF